This is a list of T cell receptor beta chains from one sample in a study of early stage breast cancer tumors. Here immunoSEQ multiplex PCR was the method, and the copy in TCRdb shows in-frame clones only, minus some. The table shows 30,000 to 40,000 clones, with over 65% occurring only once. Sequenced material: blood. The receptors were sampled from a person between 60 and 69 years old with breast cancer. Each CDR3 is given with its conserved first and last residue. The order of the fields is V gene, clone size, J gene, D gene, CDR3 protein, CDR3 DNA. The D gene is left open where the match is weak. Clone size, where shown, is once, few, many, or a class for clones that have expanded.

TRBV10-3	NA	TRBJ1-5	TRBD1	CAISEKGTGFLGDQPQHF	TGTGCCATCAGTGAAAAGGGGACAGGGTTCCTTGGGGATCAGCCCCAGCATTTT
TRBV5-1	NA	TRBJ2-5	TRBD2	CASSEPRLAGGQETQYF	TGCGCCAGCAGCGAACCTCGACTAGCGGGAGGGCAAGAGACCCAGTACTTC
TRBV28	NA	TRBJ2-7	TRBD1	CASSLYGTGDEQYF	TGTGCCAGCAGTTTATATGGGACAGGGGACGAGCAGTACTTC
TRBV6-5	few	TRBJ2-2	NA	CASKPRRNTGELFF	TGTGCCAGCAAACCCCGGAGGAACACCGGGGAGCTGTTTTTT
TRBV4-1	NA	TRBJ2-1	NA	CASSQDPHLGGEQFF	TGCGCCAGCAGCCAAGATCCCCACCTGGGGGGTGAGCAGTTCTTC
TRBV27	NA	TRBJ1-1	TRBD1	CASSLPGQGATEAFF	TGTGCCAGCAGTTTACCAGGACAGGGGGCGACTGAAGCTTTCTTT
TRBV6-1	NA	TRBJ1-5	NA	CASGNQPQHF	TGTGCCAGCGGGAATCAGCCCCAGCATTTT
TRBV6-6	NA	TRBJ2-1	TRBD1	CASSYRGQYNEQFF	TGTGCCAGCAGTTACCGGGGACAGTACAATGAGCAGTTCTTC
TRBV30	NA	TRBJ2-2	NA	CAWASGLQNTGELFF	TGTGCCTGGGCCTCGGGACTCCAGAACACCGGGGAGCTGTTTTTT
TRBV5-6	NA	TRBJ2-2	NA	CASSYGSGELFF	TGTGCCAGCAGCTACGGATCCGGGGAGCTGTTTTTT
TRBV28	NA	TRBJ2-1	NA	CASSFLGWDHGEQFF	TGTGCCAGCAGTTTCTTAGGGTGGGACCACGGTGAGCAGTTCTTC
TRBV2	NA	TRBJ2-5	NA	CASSGGRLSRETQYF	TGTGCCAGCAGTGGTGGCAGACTAAGTAGAGAGACCCAGTACTTC
TRBV2	few	TRBJ1-6	TRBD1	CASSADRGTAPLHF	TGTGCCAGCAGTGCGGACAGGGGTACGGCACCCCTCCACTTT
TRBV28	NA	TRBJ2-3	TRBD2	CASRLSGRTTDTQYF	TGTGCCAGCAGACTTAGCGGGAGAACCACAGATACGCAGTATTTT
TRBV6-6	NA	TRBJ1-2	NA	CASSYSALNYGYTF	TGTGCCAGCAGTTACTCCGCCCTGAACTATGGCTACACCTTC
TRBV4-1	NA	TRBJ2-5	TRBD2	CASSHSTSGRQTQYF	TGCGCCAGCAGCCACTCTACTAGCGGGAGACAGACCCAGTACTTC
TRBV11-3	NA	TRBJ2-7	TRBD1	CASSPGQGQSEQYF	TGTGCCAGCAGCCCGGGACAGGGCCAAAGCGAGCAGTACTTC